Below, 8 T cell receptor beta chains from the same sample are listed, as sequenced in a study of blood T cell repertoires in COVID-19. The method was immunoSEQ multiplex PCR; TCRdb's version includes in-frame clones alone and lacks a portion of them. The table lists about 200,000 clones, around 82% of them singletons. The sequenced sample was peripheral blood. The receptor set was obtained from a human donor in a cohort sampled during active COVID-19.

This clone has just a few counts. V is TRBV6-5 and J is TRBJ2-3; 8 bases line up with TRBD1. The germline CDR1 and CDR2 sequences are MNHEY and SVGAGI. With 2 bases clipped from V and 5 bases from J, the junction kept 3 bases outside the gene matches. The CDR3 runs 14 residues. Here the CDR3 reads CASSYGRGQDTQYF. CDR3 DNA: TGTGCCAGCAGTTACGGCAGGGGGCAAGATACGCAGTATTTT.

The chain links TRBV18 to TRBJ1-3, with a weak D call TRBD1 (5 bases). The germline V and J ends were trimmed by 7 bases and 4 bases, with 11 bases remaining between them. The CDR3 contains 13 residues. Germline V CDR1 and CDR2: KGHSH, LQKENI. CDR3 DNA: TGTGCCAGCTGCGGGGCAGCCGGAAACACCATATATTTT. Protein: CASCGAAGNTIYF.

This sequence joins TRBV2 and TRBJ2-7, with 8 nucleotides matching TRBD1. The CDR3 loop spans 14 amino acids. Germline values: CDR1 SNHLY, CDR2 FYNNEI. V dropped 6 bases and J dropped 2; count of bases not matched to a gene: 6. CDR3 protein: CASSLRQGTYEQYF. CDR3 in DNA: TGTGCCAGCAGCCTACGACAGGGGACCTACGAGCAGTACTTC.

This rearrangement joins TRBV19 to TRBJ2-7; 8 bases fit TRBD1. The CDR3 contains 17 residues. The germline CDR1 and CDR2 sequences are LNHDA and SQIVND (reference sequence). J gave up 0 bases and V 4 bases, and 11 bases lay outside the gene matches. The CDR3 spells CASSTSRGRGDSYEQYF. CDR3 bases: TGTGCCAGTAGTACCTCCAGGGGGCGAGGAGACTCCTACGAGCAGTACTTC.

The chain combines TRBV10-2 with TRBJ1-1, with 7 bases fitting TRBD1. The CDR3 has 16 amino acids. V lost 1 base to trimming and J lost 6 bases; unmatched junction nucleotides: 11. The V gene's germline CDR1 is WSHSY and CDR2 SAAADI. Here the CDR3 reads CASSEFPSTGEPEAFF. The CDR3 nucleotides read TGCGCCAGCAGTGAGTTCCCTTCTACAGGGGAGCCTGAAGCTTTCTTT.

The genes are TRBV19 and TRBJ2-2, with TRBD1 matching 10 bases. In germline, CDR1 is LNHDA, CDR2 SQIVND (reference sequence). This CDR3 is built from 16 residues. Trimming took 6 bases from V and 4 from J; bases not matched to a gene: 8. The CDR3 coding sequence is TGTGCCAGTAGGCTCCGGGACAGGGGAAGCACCGGGGAGCTGTTTTTT. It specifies CASRLRDRGSTGELFF. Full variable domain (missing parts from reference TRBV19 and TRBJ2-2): DGGITQSPKYLFRKEGQNVTLSCEQNLNHDAMYWYRQDPGQGLRLIYYSQIVNDFQKGDIAEGYSVSREKKESFPLTVTSAQKNPTAFYLCASRLRDRGSTGELFFGEGSRLTVL.

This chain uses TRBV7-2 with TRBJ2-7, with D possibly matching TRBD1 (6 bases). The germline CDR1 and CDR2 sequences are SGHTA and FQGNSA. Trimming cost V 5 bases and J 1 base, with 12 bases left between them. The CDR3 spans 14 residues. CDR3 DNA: TGTGCCAGCAGCCAGGACAGAGATTCCTACGAGCAGTACTTC. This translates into CASSQDRDSYEQYF. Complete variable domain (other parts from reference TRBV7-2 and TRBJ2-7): GAGVSQSPSNKVTEKGKDVELRCDPISGHTALYWYRQSLGQGLEFLIYFQGNSAPDKSGLPSDRFSAERTGGSVSTLTIQRTQQEDSAVYLCASSQDRDSYEQYFGPGTRLTVT.

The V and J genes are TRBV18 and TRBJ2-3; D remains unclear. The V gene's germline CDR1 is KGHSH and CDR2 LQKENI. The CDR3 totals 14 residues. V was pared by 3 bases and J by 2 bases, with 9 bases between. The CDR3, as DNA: TGTGCCAGCTCACCGGCCGGAGCCACAGATACGCAGTATTTT. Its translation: CASSPAGATDTQYF.